This T cell receptor beta chain derives from a study of Tregs in tolerant kidney transplant recipients. Study overall: Recipients received nonmyeloablative bone marrow transplants from related graft donors, with transient mixed chimerism.

V was pared by 10 bases and J by 3 bases, with 9 bases of the junction left unmatched. The length of the CDR3 is 16 residues. The germline gives CDR1 ENHRY, CDR2 SYGVKD. Sequencing used immunoSEQ multiplex PCR; TCRdb keeps in-frame clones, though not all of them. The data contain about 110,000 clones, almost 90% of them singletons. Details on this clone: Its matching antigen is unknown.

Findings and limits, study-wide: This study did not directly address biological reproducibility. Some patients' samples used different primers over time, so nucleotide sequences weren't comparable.

The sample here was CD4+ T cells from blood, taken before the transplant. The clonotype comes from a human donor who received a combined kidney and bone marrow transplant. The J gene is TRBJ1-6, the V gene TRBV10-3; 10 bases are shared with TRBD1. The CDR3 here is CATGQGPTSYNSPLHF. CDR3 coding DNA: TGTGCCACGGGACAGGGGCCTACAAGCTATAATTCACCCCTCCACTTT.